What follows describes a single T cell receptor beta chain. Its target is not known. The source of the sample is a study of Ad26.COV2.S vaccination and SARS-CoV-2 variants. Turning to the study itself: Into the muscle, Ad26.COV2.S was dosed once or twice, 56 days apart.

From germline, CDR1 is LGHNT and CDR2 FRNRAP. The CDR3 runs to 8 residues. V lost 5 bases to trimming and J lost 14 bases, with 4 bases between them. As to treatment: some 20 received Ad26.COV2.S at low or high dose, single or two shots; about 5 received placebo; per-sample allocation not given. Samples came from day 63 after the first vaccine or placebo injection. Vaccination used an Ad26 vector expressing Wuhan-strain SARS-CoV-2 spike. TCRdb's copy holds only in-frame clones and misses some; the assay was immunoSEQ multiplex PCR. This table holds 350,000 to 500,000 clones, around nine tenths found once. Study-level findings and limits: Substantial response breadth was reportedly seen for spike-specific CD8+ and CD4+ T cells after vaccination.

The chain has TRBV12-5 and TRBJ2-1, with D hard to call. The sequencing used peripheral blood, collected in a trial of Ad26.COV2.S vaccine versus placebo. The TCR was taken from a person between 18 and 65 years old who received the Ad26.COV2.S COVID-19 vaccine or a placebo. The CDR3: CASGQKFF. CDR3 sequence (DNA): TGTGCTAGTGGTCAGAAGTTCTTC.